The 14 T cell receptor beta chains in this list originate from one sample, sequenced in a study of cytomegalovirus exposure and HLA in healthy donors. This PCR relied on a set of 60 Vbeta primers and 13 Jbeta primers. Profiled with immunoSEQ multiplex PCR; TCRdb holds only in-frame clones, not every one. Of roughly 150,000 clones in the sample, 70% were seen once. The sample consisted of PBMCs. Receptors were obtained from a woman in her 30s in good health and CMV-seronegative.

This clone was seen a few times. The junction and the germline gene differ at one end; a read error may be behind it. The CDR3 is CASSQSRDEQFF. Here the CDR3 DNA reads TGCGCCAGCAGCCAATCCCGGGATGAACAGTTCTTC. The rearrangement links TRBV4-1 to TRBJ2-1; weak D call: TRBD2 (5 bases). The CDR3 is 12 amino acids. The germline V gene has CDR1 MGHRA and CDR2 YSYEKL.

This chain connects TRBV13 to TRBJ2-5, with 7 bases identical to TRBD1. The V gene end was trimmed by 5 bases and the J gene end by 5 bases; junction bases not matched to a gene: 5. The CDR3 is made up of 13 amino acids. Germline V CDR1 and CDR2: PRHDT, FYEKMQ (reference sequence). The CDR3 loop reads CASSVGQWETQYF. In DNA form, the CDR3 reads TGTGCCAGCAGCGTGGGACAGTGGGAGACCCAGTACTTC.

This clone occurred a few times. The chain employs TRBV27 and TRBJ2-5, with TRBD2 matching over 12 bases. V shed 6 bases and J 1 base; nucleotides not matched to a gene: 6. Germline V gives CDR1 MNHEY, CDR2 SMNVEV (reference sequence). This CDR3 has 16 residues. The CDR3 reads CASSRTSGGTQETQYF. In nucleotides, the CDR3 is TGTGCCAGCAGCCGAACTAGCGGGGGGACCCAAGAGACCCAGTACTTC.

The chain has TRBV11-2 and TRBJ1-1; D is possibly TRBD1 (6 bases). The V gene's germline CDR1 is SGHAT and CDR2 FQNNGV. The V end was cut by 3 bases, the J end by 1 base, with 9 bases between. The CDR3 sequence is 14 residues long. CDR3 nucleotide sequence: TGTGCCAGCAGCTTTCAGGGGCCGAACACTGAAGCTTTCTTT. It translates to CASSFQGPNTEAFF.

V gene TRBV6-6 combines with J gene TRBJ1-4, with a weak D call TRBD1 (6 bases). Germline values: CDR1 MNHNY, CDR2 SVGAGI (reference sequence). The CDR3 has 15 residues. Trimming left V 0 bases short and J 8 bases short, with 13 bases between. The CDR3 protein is CASSYSVQGREKLFF. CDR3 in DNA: TGTGCCAGCAGTTACTCGGTGCAGGGGCGGGAAAAACTGTTTTTT.

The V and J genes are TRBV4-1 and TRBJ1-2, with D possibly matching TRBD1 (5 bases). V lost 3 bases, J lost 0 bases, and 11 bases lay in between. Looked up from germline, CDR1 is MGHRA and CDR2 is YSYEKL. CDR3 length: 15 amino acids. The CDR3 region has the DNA TGCGCCAGCAGCCAGGGGGGGGGAGCTAACTATGGCTACACCTTC. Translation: CASSQGGGANYGYTF.

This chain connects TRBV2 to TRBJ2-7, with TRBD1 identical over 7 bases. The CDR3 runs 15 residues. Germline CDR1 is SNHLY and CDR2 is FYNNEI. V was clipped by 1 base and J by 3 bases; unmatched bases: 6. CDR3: CASSEEGAESYEQYV. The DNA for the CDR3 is TGTGCCAGCAGTGAAGAGGGGGCCGAGAGCTACGAGCAGTACGTC.

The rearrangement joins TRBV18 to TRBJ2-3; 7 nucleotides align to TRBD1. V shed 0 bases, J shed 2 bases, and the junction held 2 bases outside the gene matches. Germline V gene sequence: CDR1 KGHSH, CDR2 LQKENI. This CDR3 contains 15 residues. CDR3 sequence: CASSPPDRDTDTQYF. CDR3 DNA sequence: TGTGCCAGCTCACCACCCGACAGGGACACAGATACGCAGTATTTT.

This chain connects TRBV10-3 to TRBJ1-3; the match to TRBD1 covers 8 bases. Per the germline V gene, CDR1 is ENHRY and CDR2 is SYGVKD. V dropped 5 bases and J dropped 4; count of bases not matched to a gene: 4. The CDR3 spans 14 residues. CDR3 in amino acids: CAISRQGTGNTIYF. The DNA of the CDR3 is TGTGCCATCAGTCGACAGGGGACCGGAAACACCATATATTTT.

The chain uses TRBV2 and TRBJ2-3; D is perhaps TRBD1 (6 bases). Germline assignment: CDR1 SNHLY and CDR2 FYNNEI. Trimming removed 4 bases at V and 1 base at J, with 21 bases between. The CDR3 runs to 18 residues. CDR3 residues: CASSVEFQQGMGTDTQYF. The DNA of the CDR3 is TGTGCCAGCAGTGTAGAATTTCAACAGGGTATGGGCACAGATACGCAGTATTTT. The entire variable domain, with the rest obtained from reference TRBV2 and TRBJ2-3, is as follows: EPEVTQTPSHQVTQMGQEVILRCVPISNHLYFYWYRQILGQKVEFLVSFYNNEISEKSEIFDDQFSVERPDGSNFTLKIRSTKLEDSAMYFCASSVEFQQGMGTDTQYFGPGTRLTVL.

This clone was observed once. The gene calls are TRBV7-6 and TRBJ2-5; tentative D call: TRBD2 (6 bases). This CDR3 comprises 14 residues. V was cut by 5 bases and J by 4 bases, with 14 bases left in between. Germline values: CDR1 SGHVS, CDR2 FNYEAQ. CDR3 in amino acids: CASSQGLGLETQYF. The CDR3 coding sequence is TGTGCCAGCAGCCAAGGACTGGGACTAGAGACCCAGTACTTC.

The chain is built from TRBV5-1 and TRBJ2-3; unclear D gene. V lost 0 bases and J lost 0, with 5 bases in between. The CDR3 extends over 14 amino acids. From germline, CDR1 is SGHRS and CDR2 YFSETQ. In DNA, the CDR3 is TGCGCCAGCAGCTTGGGAGCTAGCACAGATACGCAGTATTTT. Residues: CASSLGASTDTQYF.

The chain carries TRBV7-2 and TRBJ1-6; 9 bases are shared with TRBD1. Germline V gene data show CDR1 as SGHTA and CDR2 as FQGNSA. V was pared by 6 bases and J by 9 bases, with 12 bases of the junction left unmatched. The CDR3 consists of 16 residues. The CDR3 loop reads CASSSTYRGRISPLHF. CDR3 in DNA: TGTGCCAGCAGTAGCACCTACAGGGGGCGCATTTCACCCCTCCACTTT.

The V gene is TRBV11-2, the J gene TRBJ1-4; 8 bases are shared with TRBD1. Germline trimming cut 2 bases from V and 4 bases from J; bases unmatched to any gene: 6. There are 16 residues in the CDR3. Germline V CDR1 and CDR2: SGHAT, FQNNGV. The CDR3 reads CASSLRRTGINEKLFF. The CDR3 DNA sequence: TGTGCCAGCAGCTTAAGGCGGACAGGGATTAATGAAAAACTGTTTTTT.